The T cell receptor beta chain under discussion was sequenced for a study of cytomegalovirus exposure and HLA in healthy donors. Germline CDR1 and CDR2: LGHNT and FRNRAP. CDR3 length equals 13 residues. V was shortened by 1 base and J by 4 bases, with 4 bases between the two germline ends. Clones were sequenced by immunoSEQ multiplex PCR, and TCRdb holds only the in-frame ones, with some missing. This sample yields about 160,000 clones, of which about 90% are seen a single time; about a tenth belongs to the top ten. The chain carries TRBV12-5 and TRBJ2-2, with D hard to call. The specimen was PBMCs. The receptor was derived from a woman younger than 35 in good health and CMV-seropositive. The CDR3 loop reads CASGLAVTGELFF. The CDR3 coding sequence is TGTGCTAGTGGTTTGGCGGTCACCGGGGAGCTGTTTTTT.